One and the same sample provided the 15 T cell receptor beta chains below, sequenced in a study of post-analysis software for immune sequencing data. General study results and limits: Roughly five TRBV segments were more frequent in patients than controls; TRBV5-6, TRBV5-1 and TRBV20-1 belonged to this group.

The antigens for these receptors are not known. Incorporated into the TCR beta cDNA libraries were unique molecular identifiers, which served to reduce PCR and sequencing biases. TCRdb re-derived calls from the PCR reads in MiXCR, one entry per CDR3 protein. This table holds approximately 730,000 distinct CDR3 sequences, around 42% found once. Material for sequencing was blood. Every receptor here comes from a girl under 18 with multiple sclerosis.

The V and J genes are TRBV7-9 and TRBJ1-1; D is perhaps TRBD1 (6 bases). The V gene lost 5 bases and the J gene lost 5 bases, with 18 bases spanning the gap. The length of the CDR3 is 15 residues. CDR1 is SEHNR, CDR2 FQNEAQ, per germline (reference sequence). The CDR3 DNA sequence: TGTGCCAGCAGCCAGGCGGGGGGCTTGGTTACTGAAGCTTTCTTT. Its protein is CASSQAGGLVTEAFF.

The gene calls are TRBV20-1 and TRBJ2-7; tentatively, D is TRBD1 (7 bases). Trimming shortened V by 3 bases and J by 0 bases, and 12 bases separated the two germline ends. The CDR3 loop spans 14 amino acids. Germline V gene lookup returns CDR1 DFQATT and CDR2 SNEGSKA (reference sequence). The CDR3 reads CSARGGQNSYEQYF. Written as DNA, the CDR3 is TGCAGTGCTAGGGGGGGACAGAACTCCTACGAGCAGTACTTC.

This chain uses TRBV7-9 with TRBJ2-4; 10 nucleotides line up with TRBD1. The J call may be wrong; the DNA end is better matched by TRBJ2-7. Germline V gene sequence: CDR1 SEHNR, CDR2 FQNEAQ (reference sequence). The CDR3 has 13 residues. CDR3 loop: CAIGTGVPYEQYF. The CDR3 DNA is TGTGCCATCGGGACAGGGGTTCCCTACGAGCAGTACTTC.

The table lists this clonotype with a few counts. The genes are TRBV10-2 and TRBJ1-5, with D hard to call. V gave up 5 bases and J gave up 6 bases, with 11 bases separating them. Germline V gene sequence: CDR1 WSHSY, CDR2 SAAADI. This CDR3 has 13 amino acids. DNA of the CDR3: TGCGCCAGCAGTAGTTACCTAGGTCAGCCCCAGCATTTT. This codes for CASSSYLGQPQHF.

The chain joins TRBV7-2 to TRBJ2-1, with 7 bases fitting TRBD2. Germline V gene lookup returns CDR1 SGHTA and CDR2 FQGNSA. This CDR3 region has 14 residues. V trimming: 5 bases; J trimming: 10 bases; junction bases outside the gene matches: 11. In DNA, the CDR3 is TGTGCCAGCAGCGACGGCGGGAGCCGCTACGAGCAGTTCTTC. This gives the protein CASSDGGSRYEQFF.

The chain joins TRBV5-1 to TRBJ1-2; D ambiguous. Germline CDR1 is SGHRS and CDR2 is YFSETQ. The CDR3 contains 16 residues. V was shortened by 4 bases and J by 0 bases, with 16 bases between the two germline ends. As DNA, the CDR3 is TGCGCCAGCAGCCCCGAGGGTACTGCGGCTAACTATGGCTACACCTTC. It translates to CASSPEGTAANYGYTF.

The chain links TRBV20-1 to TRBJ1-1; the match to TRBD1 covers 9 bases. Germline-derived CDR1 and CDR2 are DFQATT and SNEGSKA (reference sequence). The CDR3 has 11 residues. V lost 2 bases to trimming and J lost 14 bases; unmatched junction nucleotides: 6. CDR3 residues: CSARRDRVVFF. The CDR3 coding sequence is TGCAGTGCTAGAAGGGACAGGGTAGTATTCTTT.

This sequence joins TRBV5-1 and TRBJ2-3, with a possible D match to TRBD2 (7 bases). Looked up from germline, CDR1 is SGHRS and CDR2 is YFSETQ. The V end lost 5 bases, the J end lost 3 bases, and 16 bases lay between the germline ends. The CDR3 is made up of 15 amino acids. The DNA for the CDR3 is TGCGCCAGCAGTCCGGCGGGGGCCGAGACAGATACGCAGTATTTT. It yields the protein CASSPAGAETDTQYF.

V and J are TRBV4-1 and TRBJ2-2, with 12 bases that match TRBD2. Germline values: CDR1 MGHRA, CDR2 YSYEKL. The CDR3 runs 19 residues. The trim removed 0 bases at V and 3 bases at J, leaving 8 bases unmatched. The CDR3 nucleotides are TGCGCCAGCAGCCAAGACCCCCTAGCGGGAGGGGGGTACACCGGGGAGCTGTTTTTT. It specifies CASSQDPLAGGGYTGELFF.

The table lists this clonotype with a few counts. This chain's CDR3 is CSVEGGLTGFETQYF. The CDR3 coding sequence is TGCAGCGTTGAAGGGGGATTGACAGGGTTTGAGACCCAGTACTTC. This chain connects TRBV29-1 to TRBJ2-5, with 7 bases matching TRBD1. V dropped 1 base and J dropped 5; count of bases not matched to a gene: 10. CDR1 is SQVTM and CDR2 is ANQGSEA in the germline V gene. The CDR3 sequence is 15 residues long. Using reference TRBV29-1 and TRBJ2-5 for the parts outside the CDR3, the full variable domain is SAVISQKPSRDICQRGTSLTIQCQVDSQVTMMFWYRQQPGQSLTLIATANQGSEATYESGFVIDKFPISRPNLTFSTLTVSNMSPEDSSIYLCSVEGGLTGFETQYFGPGTRLLVL.

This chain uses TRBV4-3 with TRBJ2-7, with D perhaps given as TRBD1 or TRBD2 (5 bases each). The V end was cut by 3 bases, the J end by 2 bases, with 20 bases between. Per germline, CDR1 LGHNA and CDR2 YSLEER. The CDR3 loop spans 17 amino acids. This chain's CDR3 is CASSQGIGTVRAYEQYF. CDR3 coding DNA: TGCGCCAGCAGCCAGGGAATAGGGACCGTCCGGGCCTACGAGCAGTACTTC.

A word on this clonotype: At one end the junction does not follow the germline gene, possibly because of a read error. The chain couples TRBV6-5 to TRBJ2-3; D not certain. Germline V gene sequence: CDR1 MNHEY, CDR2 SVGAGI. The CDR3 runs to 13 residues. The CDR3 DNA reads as TGTGCCAGCTCGAATACGCTCACAGATGCGCAGTATTTT. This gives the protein CASSNTLTDAQYF.

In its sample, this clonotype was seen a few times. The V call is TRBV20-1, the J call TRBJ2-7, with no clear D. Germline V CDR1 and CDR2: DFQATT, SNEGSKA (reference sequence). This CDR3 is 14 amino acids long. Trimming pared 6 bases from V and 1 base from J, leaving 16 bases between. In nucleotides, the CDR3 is TGCAGTGCGGATCCTGCACGATCTTCCTACGAGCAGTACTTC. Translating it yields CSADPARSSYEQYF.

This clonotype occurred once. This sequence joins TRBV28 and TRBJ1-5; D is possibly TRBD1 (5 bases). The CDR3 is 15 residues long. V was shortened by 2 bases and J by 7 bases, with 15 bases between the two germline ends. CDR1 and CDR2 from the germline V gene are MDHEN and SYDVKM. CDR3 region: CASSLRGRERQPQHF. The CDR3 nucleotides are TGTGCCAGCAGTTTACGAGGCAGGGAAAGGCAGCCCCAGCATTTT.

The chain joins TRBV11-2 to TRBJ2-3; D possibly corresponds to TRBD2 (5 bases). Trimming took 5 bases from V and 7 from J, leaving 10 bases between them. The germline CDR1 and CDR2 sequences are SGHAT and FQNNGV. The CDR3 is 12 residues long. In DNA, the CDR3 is TGTGCCAGCAGCGGATCCGGGAATACGCAGTATTTT. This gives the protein CASSGSGNTQYF.